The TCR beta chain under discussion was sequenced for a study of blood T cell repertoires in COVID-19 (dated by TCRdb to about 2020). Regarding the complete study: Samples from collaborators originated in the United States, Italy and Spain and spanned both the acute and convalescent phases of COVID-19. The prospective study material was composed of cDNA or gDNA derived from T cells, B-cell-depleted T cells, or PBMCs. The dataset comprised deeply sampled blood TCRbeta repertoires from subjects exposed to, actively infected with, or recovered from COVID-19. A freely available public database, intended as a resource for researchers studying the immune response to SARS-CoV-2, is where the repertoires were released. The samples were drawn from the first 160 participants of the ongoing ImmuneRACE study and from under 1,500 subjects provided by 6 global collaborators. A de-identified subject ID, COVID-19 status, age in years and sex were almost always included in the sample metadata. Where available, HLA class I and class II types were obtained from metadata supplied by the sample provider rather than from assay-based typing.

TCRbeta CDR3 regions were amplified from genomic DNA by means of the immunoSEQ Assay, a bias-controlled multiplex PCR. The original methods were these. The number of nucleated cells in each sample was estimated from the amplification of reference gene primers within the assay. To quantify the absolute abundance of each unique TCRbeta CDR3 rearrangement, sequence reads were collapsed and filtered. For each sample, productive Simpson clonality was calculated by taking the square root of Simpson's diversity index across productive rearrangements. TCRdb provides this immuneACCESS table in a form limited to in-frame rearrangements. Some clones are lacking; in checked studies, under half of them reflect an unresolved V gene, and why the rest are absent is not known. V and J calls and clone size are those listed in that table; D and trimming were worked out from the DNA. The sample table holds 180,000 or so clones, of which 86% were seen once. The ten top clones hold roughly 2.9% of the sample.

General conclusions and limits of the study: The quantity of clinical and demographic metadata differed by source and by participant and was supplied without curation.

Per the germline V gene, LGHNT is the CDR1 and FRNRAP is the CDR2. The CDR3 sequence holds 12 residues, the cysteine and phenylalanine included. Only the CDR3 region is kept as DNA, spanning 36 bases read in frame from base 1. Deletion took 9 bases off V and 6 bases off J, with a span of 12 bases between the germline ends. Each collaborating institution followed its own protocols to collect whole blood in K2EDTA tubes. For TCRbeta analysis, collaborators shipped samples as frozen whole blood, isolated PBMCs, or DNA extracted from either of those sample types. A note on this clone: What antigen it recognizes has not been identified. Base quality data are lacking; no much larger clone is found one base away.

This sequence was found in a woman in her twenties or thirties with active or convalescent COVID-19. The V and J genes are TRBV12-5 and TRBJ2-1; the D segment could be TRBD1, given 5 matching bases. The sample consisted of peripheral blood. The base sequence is TGTGCTAGCCAAACAGGCGCCAATGAGCAGTTCTTC. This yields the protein CASQTGANEQFF.